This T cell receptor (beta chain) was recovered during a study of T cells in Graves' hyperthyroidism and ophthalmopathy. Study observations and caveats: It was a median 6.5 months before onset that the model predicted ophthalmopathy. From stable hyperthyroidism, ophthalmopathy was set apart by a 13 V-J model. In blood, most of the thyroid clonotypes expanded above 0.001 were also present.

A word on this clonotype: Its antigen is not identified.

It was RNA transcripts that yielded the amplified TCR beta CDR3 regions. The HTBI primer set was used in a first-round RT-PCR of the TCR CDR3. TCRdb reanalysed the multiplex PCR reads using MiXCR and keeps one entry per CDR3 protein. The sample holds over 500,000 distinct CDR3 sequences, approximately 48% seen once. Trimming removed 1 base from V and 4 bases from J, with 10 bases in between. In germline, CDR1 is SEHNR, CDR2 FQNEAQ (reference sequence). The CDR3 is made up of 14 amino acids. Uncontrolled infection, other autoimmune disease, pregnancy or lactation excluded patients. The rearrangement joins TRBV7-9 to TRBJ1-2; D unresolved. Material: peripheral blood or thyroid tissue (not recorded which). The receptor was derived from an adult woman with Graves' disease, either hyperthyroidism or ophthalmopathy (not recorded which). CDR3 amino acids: CASSLVEGGYGYTF. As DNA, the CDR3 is TGTGCCAGCAGCTTAGTGGAGGGCGGCTATGGCTACACCTTC.